Below are 9 T cell receptor beta chains sequenced from a single sample in a study of OX40 agonist ivuxolimab in advanced cancers. Sequencing used immunoSEQ multiplex PCR; TCRdb keeps in-frame clones, though not all of them. The sample consists of about 120,000 clones, around 95% of them appearing once. Sequences were derived from CD4+ or CD8+ T cells sorted from blood, sampled in a trial of the OX40 agonist ivuxolimab. The source of these receptors is an adult with an advanced solid tumor such as melanoma, head and neck, liver or kidney cancer.

The chain has TRBV7-9 and TRBJ1-1; 8 bases match TRBD1. The CDR3 has 15 residues. CDR1 SEHNR and CDR2 FQNEAQ come from the germline V gene (reference sequence). J was trimmed by 1 base and V by 3 bases; bases with no gene match: 4. Here the CDR3 reads CASSLGDRQNTEAFF. The CDR3, as DNA: TGTGCCAGCAGCTTGGGGGACAGGCAGAACACTGAAGCTTTCTTT.

This rearrangement joins TRBV7-6 to TRBJ2-3; 14 bases map to TRBD2. V shed 5 bases, J shed 3 bases, and the junction held 16 bases outside the gene matches. The CDR3 spans 20 residues. CDR1 and CDR2 from the germline V gene are SGHVS and FNYEAQ. The DNA of the CDR3 is TGTGCCAGCAGCCCCAACGCCGGGACTAGCGGGGGAGTGGGGACAGATACGCAGTATTTT. It encodes CASSPNAGTSGGVGTDTQYF.

The chain is built from TRBV5-1 and TRBJ2-3; 10 bases align to TRBD2. There are 17 residues in the CDR3. CDR1 is SGHRS and CDR2 is YFSETQ in the germline V gene. J lost 3 bases, V lost 0 bases, and 7 bases had no gene match. As DNA, the CDR3 is TGCGCCAGCAGCTTGGGGTCTAGCGGGGGAGGGACAGATACGCAGTATTTT. It is translated as CASSLGSSGGGTDTQYF.

This clone appeared a single time. The V and J genes are TRBV5-6 and TRBJ2-7; D perhaps matches TRBD1 (5 bases). The CDR3 covers 17 residues. Trimming removed 3 bases at V and 1 base at J, with 20 bases between. CDR1 and CDR2 (germline): SGHDT, YYEEEE. CDR3 nucleotides: TGTGCCAGCAGCTCCGGCCCAGCAGGGATCGGGTCCTACGAGCAGTACTTC. Residues: CASSSGPAGIGSYEQYF.

The genes are TRBV6-1 and TRBJ2-5, with 12 bases aligning to TRBD2. Losses at the gene ends were 5 bases for V and 5 bases for J; bases not matched to a gene: 6. The V gene's germline CDR1 is MNHNS and CDR2 SASEGT. The CDR3 has 15 residues. In nucleotides, the CDR3 is TGTGCCAGCAGTATCCAGACTAGCGGGGGTGAGACCCAGTACTTC. Its protein product is CASSIQTSGGETQYF.

The chain couples TRBV2 to TRBJ1-6; D unclear. There are 13 residues in the CDR3. Germline-derived CDR1 and CDR2 are SNHLY and FYNNEI. Trimming removed 6 bases from V and 4 bases from J, with 7 bases in between. The CDR3 protein is CASSGNYNSPLHF. CDR3 bases: TGTGCCAGCAGCGGCAATTATAATTCACCCCTCCACTTT.

V and J are TRBV5-1 and TRBJ2-3, with a tentative D call TRBD2 (5 bases). The CDR3 contains 14 residues. The V end lost 5 bases, the J end lost 2 bases, and 12 bases lay between the germline ends. Germline CDR1 reads SGHRS; CDR2 reads YFSETQ. The CDR3 DNA reads TGCGCCAGCAGTGAATCAGCGGCCACAGATACGCAGTATTTT. This codes for CASSESAATDTQYF. Variable domain in full (rest from reference TRBV5-1 and TRBJ2-3): KAGVTQTPRYLIKTRGQQVTLSCSPISGHRSVSWYQQTPGQGLQFLFEYFSETQRNKGNFPGRFSGRQFSNSRSEMNVSTLELGDSALYLCASSESAATDTQYFGPGTRLTVL.

This chain connects TRBV10-3 to TRBJ2-3; D assignment may be TRBD1 or TRBD2 (5 bases each). Deletions cut 4 bases from V and 1 base from J, with 9 bases between. CDR1 and CDR2 from the germline V gene are ENHRY and SYGVKD. The CDR3 runs 14 residues. The CDR3: CAISGGTRTDTQYF. The CDR3 DNA is TGTGCCATCAGTGGAGGGACCCGCACAGATACGCAGTATTTT.

The chain is built from TRBV18 and TRBJ1-1; 8 bases match TRBD1. The CDR3 is made up of 14 amino acids. The V segment lost 3 bases and the J segment 1 base; nucleotides outside the gene matches: 1. CDR1 is KGHSH and CDR2 is LQKENI in the germline V gene. CDR3 loop: CASSPQGANTEAFF. The CDR3 nucleotides read TGTGCCAGCTCACCCCAGGGGGCGAACACTGAAGCTTTCTTT.